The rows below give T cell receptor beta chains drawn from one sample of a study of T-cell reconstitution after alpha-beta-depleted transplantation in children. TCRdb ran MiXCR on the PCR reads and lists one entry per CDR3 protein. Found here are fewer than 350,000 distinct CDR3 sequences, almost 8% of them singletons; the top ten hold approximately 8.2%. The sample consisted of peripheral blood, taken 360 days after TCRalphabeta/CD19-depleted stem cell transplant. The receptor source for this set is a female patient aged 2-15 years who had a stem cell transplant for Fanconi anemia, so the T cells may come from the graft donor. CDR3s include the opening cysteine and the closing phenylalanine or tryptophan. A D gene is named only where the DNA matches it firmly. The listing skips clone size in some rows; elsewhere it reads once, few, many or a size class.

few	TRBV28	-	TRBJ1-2	CASTIGGRGGYTF	TGTGCCAGCACGATAGGGGGTAGAGGAGGCTACACCTTC
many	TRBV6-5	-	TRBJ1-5	CASSYSKAQPQHF	TGTGCCAGCAGTTACTCGAAGGCTCAGCCCCAGCATTTT
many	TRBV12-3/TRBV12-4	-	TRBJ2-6	CASMPWGGSELSSGANVLTF	TGTGCCAGCATGCCCTGGGGCGGCAGCGAACTCTCCTCTGGGGCCAACGTCCTGACTTTC
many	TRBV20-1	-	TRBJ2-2	CSARDLGDTGELFF	TGCAGTGCTAGAGATCTCGGCGACACCGGGGAGCTGTTTTTT
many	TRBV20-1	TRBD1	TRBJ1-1	CSARELTGLNTEAFF	TGCAGTGCTAGAGAGCTGACAGGGTTGAACACTGAAGCTTTCTTT
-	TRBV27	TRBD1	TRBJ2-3	CASRQRGTGGTGGTDTQYF	TGTGCCAGCAGACAGAGGGGGACAGGGGGAACGGGGGGCACAGATACGCAGTATTTT
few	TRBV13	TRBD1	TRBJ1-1	CASSPPTGDPEAFF	TGTGCCAGCAGCCCTCCCACAGGGGACCCTGAAGCTTTCTTT
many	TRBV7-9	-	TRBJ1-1	CASSLYQYTEAFF	TGTGCCAGCAGCTTATACCAGTACACTGAAGCTTTCTTT
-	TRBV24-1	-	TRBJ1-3	CATADDSGNTIYF	TGTGCCACCGCGGACGACTCTGGAAACACCATATATTTT
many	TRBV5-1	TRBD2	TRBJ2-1	CASSLEPGLALGNEQFF	TGCGCCAGCAGCTTGGAGCCGGGACTAGCTCTAGGCAATGAGCAGTTCTTC
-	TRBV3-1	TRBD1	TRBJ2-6	CASSQDLRTGRYGANVLTF	TGTGCCAGCAGCCAAGATCTTAGGACAGGGAGGTATGGGGCCAACGTCCTGACTTTC
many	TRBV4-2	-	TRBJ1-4	CASSQGQIGGNEKLFF	TGTGCCAGCAGCCAAGGACAAATCGGAGGAAATGAAAAACTGTTTTTT